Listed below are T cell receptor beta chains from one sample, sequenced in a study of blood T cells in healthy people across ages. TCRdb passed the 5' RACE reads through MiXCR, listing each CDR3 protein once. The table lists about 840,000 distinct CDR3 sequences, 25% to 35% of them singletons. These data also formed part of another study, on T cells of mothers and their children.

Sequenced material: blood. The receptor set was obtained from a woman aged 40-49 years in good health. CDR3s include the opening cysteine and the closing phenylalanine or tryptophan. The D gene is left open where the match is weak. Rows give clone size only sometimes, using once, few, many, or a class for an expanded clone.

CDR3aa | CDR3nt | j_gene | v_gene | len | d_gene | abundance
CASNLRLDQPQHF | TGTGCCAGCAACTTACGGCTAGATCAGCCCCAGCATTTT | TRBJ1-5 | TRBV7-8 | 13 | . | once
CASSYGGQPTDTQYF | TGTGCCAGCAGTTACGGGGGGCAACCTACAGATACGCAGTATTTT | TRBJ2-3 | TRBV6-5 | 15 | . | few
CASSLSELGTTEQFF | TGTGCCAGCAGTTTGAGTGAATTAGGGACCACTGAGCAGTTCTTC | TRBJ2-1 | TRBV12-3/TRBV12-4 | 15 | . | .
CATSTPDRVLGYTF | TGTGCCACCAGCACCCCGGACAGGGTCCTGGGCTACACCTTC | TRBJ1-2 | TRBV15 | 14 | TRBD1 | many
CASSLSPQRDGYTF | TGTGCCAGCAGTTTAAGCCCGCAACGGGATGGCTACACCTTC | TRBJ1-2 | TRBV28 | 14 | . | .
CAGRKAGRTGELFF | TGTGCCGGCAGAAAGGCGGGGCGAACCGGGGAGCTGTTTTTT | TRBJ2-2 | TRBV6-1 | 14 | . | .
CASSPVGLAGGPVNEQFF | TGTGCCAGCAGTCCCGTTGGACTAGCGGGGGGGCCGGTGAATGAGCAGTTCTTC | TRBJ2-1 | TRBV7-9 | 18 | TRBD2 | .
CASSPWGNEQFF | TGTGCCAGCAGCCCCTGGGGGAATGAGCAGTTCTTC | TRBJ2-1 | TRBV11-2 | 12 | . | many
CASGLGLAGGRSVDTQYF | TGTGCTAGTGGTTTAGGACTAGCGGGAGGTAGATCGGTAGATACGCAGTATTTT | TRBJ2-3 | TRBV12-5 | 18 | TRBD2 | .
CATSRDRGTGTGAARSNQPQHF | TGTGCCACCAGCAGAGACCGGGGGACCGGGACAGGGGCGGCTCGGAGCAATCAGCCCCAGCATTTT | TRBJ1-5 | TRBV15 | 22 | TRBD1 | .
CARLTSGPYNEQFF | TGTGCCAGGCTGACTAGCGGTCCCTACAATGAGCAGTTCTTC | TRBJ2-1 | TRBV2 | 14 | TRBD2 | .
CATSLGLWGEGVYF | TGTGCCACCTCCCTCGGTCTTTGGGGAGAAGGAGTGTACTTC | TRBJ2-5 | TRBV28 | 14 | . | .
CSAKREGSSQTQYF | TGCAGTGCTAAAAGGGAGGGCAGTTCGCAGACCCAGTACTTC | TRBJ2-5 | TRBV20-1 | 14 | TRBD2 | .
CASKAGRRGYTF | TGTGCCAGCAAGGCAGGGAGGAGAGGCTACACCTTC | TRBJ1-2 | TRBV6-2/TRBV6-3 | 12 | . | many
CASSRDKMGPEAFF | TGTGCCAGCAGCCGGGACAAAATGGGCCCTGAAGCTTTCTTT | TRBJ1-1 | TRBV6-6 | 14 | . | .
CASSTTGVEKLFF | TGTGCCAGCTCAACTACAGGGGTAGAAAAACTGTTTTTT | TRBJ1-4 | TRBV18 | 13 | TRBD1 | few
CASSQSTGLAGLSSYNEQFF | TGCGCCAGCAGCCAATCTACGGGACTAGCGGGGTTGAGCTCCTACAATGAGCAGTTCTTC | TRBJ2-1 | TRBV4-1 | 20 | TRBD2 | few
CASSQGTSDWDEQFF | TGTGCCAGCAGCCAAGGAACTAGCGATTGGGATGAGCAGTTCTTC | TRBJ2-1 | TRBV4-2 | 15 | TRBD2 | .
CSAITGTLKSDEQFF | TGCAGTGCGATTACCGGGACATTGAAGTCAGATGAGCAGTTCTTC | TRBJ2-1 | TRBV20-1 | 15 | . | many
CASSPTGSTDTQYF | TGCGCCAGCAGCCCGACAGGGAGCACAGATACGCAGTATTTT | TRBJ2-3 | TRBV5-1 | 14 | TRBD1 | many
CASSEQGRRTEAFF | TGTGCCAGCAGTGAACAGGGGAGGCGGACTGAAGCTTTCTTT | TRBJ1-1 | TRBV6-1 | 14 | . | .
CASSLGAGDVGNEQYF | TGCGCCAGCAGCTTGGGGGCAGGGGACGTTGGCAACGAGCAGTACTTC | TRBJ2-7 | TRBV5-1 | 16 | . | few
CSATLDRGSNQPQHF | TGCAGTGCTACCCTGGACAGGGGAAGCAATCAGCCCCAGCATTTT | TRBJ1-5 | TRBV20-1 | 15 | TRBD1 | .
CASSSLGGNTIYF | TGTGCCAGCAGTTCCCTGGGGGGAAACACCATATATTTT | TRBJ1-3 | TRBV28 | 13 | . | few
CASSSQRDRVGYTF | TGTGCCAGCAGCTCACAACGGGACAGGGTTGGCTACACCTTC | TRBJ1-2 | TRBV7-9 | 14 | TRBD1 | once
CSVSPRGGYTF | TGCAGCGTTTCCCCCCGGGGGGGCTACACCTTC | TRBJ1-2 | TRBV29-1 | 11 | . | .
CSARDQFTGQGVSPYEQYF | TGCAGTGCTAGAGATCAGTTCACCGGGCAGGGGGTGAGCCCCTACGAGCAGTACTTC | TRBJ2-7 | TRBV20-1 | 19 | TRBD1 | many
CASSLSESAGWNYGYTF | TGTGCCAGCAGTTTATCAGAATCGGCAGGTTGGAACTATGGCTACACCTTC | TRBJ1-2 | TRBV27 | 17 | . | .
CATQLRGGPYNSPLHF | TGTGCCACCCAACTCAGGGGAGGCCCTTATAATTCACCCCTCCACTTT | TRBJ1-6 | TRBV25-1 | 16 | . | .
CASSLFAYEQYF | TGTGCCAGCAGCTTATTCGCCTACGAGCAGTACTTC | TRBJ2-7 | TRBV7-2 | 12 | . | many
CASKRQSYEQYF | TGTGCCAGCAAGCGACAATCCTACGAGCAGTACTTC | TRBJ2-7 | TRBV2 | 12 | . | many
CASSVEGNYRGYTF | TGTGCCAGCAGCGTAGAAGGGAATTATAGGGGCTACACCTTC | TRBJ1-2 | TRBV9 | 14 | . | many
CASSYPSGANYGYTF | TGTGCCAGCAGTTACCCGTCGGGGGCTAACTATGGCTACACCTTC | TRBJ1-2 | TRBV6-6 | 15 | . | .
CASSQEGPPMSTEAFF | TGTGCCAGCAGCCAAGAAGGCCCTCCCATGAGCACTGAAGCTTTCTTT | TRBJ1-1 | TRBV4-2 | 16 | . | .
CASSPGSLYYGYTF | TGCGCCAGCAGCCCCGGGAGCCTGTACTATGGCTACACCTTC | TRBJ1-2 | TRBV5-1 | 14 | . | few
CASSLGGDRTYEQYF | TGTGCCAGCAGCTTAGGCGGGGACAGGACGTACGAGCAGTACTTC | TRBJ2-7 | TRBV5-6 | 15 | TRBD1 | many
CASGTARSGYTF | TGTGCCAGCGGGACCGCCCGTAGTGGCTACACCTTC | TRBJ1-2 | TRBV28 | 12 | . | many
CASSFSVGGVSTDTQYF | TGTGCCAGTAGTTTCTCCGTTGGCGGCGTGAGCACAGATACGCAGTATTTT | TRBJ2-3 | TRBV19 | 17 | . | once
CASSWGLQNTGELFF | TGTGCCAGCAGTTGGGGACTACAAAACACCGGGGAGCTGTTTTTT | TRBJ2-2 | TRBV6-1 | 15 | TRBD2 | few
CASSSRRTGGGNEQYF | TGTGCCAGCAGTTCACGAAGGACAGGCGGGGGGAACGAGCAGTACTTC | TRBJ2-7 | TRBV27 | 16 | . | .
CASSLSRGSSEQFF | TGTGCCAGCAGCTTGTCTCGGGGCTCTTCTGAGCAGTTCTTC | TRBJ2-1 | TRBV11-3 | 14 | . | few
CASSLQGSWGDTQYF | TGTGCCAGCAGCCTACAGGGGTCTTGGGGGGATACGCAGTATTTT | TRBJ2-3 | TRBV7-3 | 15 | TRBD1 | .
CASSLWITYEQYF | TGTGCCAGCAGTTTATGGATCACCTACGAGCAGTACTTC | TRBJ2-7 | TRBV28 | 13 | . | many
CASITPTSGAPPSGANVLTF | TGTGCCAGCATCACCCCAACTAGCGGGGCGCCGCCCTCTGGGGCCAACGTCCTGACTTTC | TRBJ2-6 | TRBV6-4 | 20 | TRBD2 | many
CSAKSGWGANALTF | TGCAGTGCTAAATCAGGGTGGGGGGCCAACGCCCTGACTTTC | TRBJ2-6 | TRBV20-1 | 14 | . | few
CASSLDGSGGLQYF | TGTGCCAGCAGCTTAGATGGTAGCGGGGGGCTTCAGTACTTC | TRBJ2-4 | TRBV7-2 | 14 | TRBD2 | few
CATSARQESYGYTF | TGTGCCACCAGTGCGCGGCAAGAGAGCTATGGCTACACCTTC | TRBJ1-2 | TRBV24-1 | 14 | . | .
CASSQINGYTF | TGTGCCAGCAGTCAAATCAATGGCTACACCTTC | TRBJ1-2 | TRBV28 | 11 | . | .
CASSLGGVGYEQYF | TGTGCCAGCAGTTTAGGGGGGGTTGGCTACGAGCAGTACTTC | TRBJ2-7 | TRBV12-3/TRBV12-4 | 14 | . | .
CASSLVGRARYRYGYTF | TGTGCCAGCAGCTTAGTTGGGAGGGCCCGCTATCGGTATGGCTACACCTTC | TRBJ1-2 | TRBV7-2 | 17 | . | many
CASTRGQGSYNSPLHF | TGTGCCAGCACCCGCGGACAGGGCTCCTATAATTCACCCCTCCACTTT | TRBJ1-6 | TRBV28 | 16 | TRBD1 | few
CSASKVPEQYF | TGCAGTGCTAGTAAGGTACCCGAGCAGTACTTC | TRBJ2-7 | TRBV20-1 | 11 | . | many